This is a list of T cell receptor beta chains from one sample in a study of CD8 T cells in ankylosing spondylitis. One entry per CDR3 protein, called by TCRdb with MiXCR from the 5' RACE reads. Seen here are about 110,000 distinct CDR3 sequences, under 30% observed once, and the top ten hold approximately 13%. Sample: synovial fluid, either unsorted or a sorted T cell fraction (not recorded which). These receptors all stem from a male donor with ankylosing spondylitis. Both conserved end residues are part of each CDR3. D genes are given only for firm matches. A clone size is listed for some rows: how often the clone was seen (once, few, many), or a class if it is expanded.

TRBV12-3/TRBV12-4,TRBJ2-3,few,NA,CASTLGHSADTQYF,TGTGCCAGCACCCTGGGGCACTCCGCAGATACGCAGTATTTT
TRBV9,TRBJ2-5,NA,TRBD2,CASTLAGEQETQYF,TGTGCCAGCACATTAGCGGGAGAGCAAGAGACCCAGTACTTC
TRBV29-1,TRBJ2-1,few,TRBD1,CSVAGTGAPNEQFF,TGCAGCGTCGCCGGGACAGGGGCCCCCAATGAGCAGTTCTTC
TRBV7-2,TRBJ1-6,few,TRBD1,CASSLATGGLAPLHF,TGTGCCAGCAGCTTAGCGACAGGGGGCTTGGCACCCCTCCACTTT
TRBV7-2,TRBJ2-3,few,NA,CASSLNHAQNADTQYF,TGTGCCAGCAGCTTAAACCATGCCCAAAACGCAGATACGCAGTATTTT
TRBV7-9,TRBJ2-1,many,NA,CASSWVRAAYNEQFF,TGTGCCAGCAGCTGGGTCAGGGCTGCCTACAATGAGCAGTTCTTC
TRBV2,TRBJ1-4,few,TRBD1,CASRVGGLEKLFF,TGTGCCAGCAGGGTAGGGGGCCTTGAAAAACTGTTTTTT
TRBV5-1,TRBJ2-7,few,TRBD1,CASRSQQGAYEQYF,TGCGCCAGCAGGTCCCAGCAGGGGGCCTACGAGCAGTACTTC
TRBV12-3/TRBV12-4,TRBJ1-2,NA,NA,CASRSLLYGGYTF,TGTGCCAGCAGGAGTCTCCTTTATGGCGGCTACACCTTC
TRBV7-2,TRBJ2-7,NA,TRBD2,CASNDGRGEQYF,TGTGCCAGCAATGACGGGAGGGGAGAGCAGTACTTC
TRBV2,TRBJ2-7,few,TRBD2,CASSSPNPSGRAPYEQYF,TGTGCCAGCAGTTCCCCCAATCCTAGCGGGAGGGCCCCCTACGAGCAGTACTTC
TRBV4-1,TRBJ2-1,NA,NA,CASSQEFTDSYNEQFF,TGCGCCAGCAGCCAAGAGTTCACGGACTCCTACAATGAGCAGTTCTTC
TRBV11-3,TRBJ1-3,NA,NA,CASSHRGAYSGNTIYF,TGTGCCAGCAGCCACCGGGGGGCTTACTCTGGAAACACCATATATTTT
TRBV29-1,TRBJ1-1,NA,NA,CSVGGDPRGTEAFF,TGCAGCGTCGGGGGGGACCCTCGGGGAACTGAAGCTTTCTTT
TRBV7-8,TRBJ1-1,NA,NA,CASSEYRTPNTEAFF,TGTGCCAGCAGCGAATACAGGACCCCGAACACTGAAGCTTTCTTT
TRBV12-3/TRBV12-4,TRBJ2-2,few,NA,CASSGPLGTGELFF,TGTGCCAGCAGTGGGCCTTTGGGCACCGGGGAGCTGTTTTTT
TRBV4-1,TRBJ2-3,NA,NA,CASSREGAKLLDTQYF,TGCGCCAGCAGTCGGGAGGGGGCGAAACTCCTTGATACGCAGTATTTT
TRBV29-1,TRBJ2-1,many,NA,CSVELSIGGRVNEQFF,TGCAGCGTTGAATTAAGTATAGGAGGCAGGGTAAATGAGCAGTTCTTC
TRBV12-3/TRBV12-4,TRBJ2-7,many,TRBD2,CASSGGLAGGNFYEQYF,TGTGCCAGCAGTGGAGGACTAGCGGGAGGGAATTTCTACGAGCAGTACTTC
TRBV5-1,TRBJ1-2,NA,NA,CASSLERGAIYGYTF,TGCGCCAGCAGCTTGGAAAGGGGGGCGATCTATGGCTACACCTTC
TRBV15,TRBJ2-1,NA,TRBD1,CATSRDKGLRSGGRNEQFF,TGTGCCACCAGCAGAGATAAAGGACTGCGATCAGGGGGTCGTAATGAGCAGTTCTTC
TRBV24-1,TRBJ2-1,NA,NA,CATSDTTMDVGYNEQFF,TGTGCCACCAGTGATACAACTATGGATGTGGGATACAATGAGCAGTTCTTC
TRBV12-3/TRBV12-4,TRBJ2-5,many,NA,CASSRTEETQYF,TGTGCCAGCAGCCGCACAGAGGAGACCCAGTACTTC
TRBV2,TRBJ1-2,many,TRBD1,CASREDRDEGYTF,TGTGCCAGCAGAGAGGACAGGGACGAGGGCTACACCTTC
TRBV11-1,TRBJ1-1,few,NA,CASSLGRLNTEAFF,TGTGCCAGCAGCTTAGGGCGGCTGAACACTGAAGCTTTCTTT
TRBV5-1,TRBJ1-5,once,TRBD1,CASSPGQGDQPQHF,TGCGCCAGCAGCCCCGGACAGGGAGATCAGCCCCAGCATTTT
TRBV5-4,TRBJ2-4,few,NA,CASSFGEGARKNIQYF,TGTGCCAGCAGTTTTGGGGAGGGGGCGCGTAAAAACATTCAGTACTTC
TRBV20-1,TRBJ1-5,few,NA,CSARSGEDRQHF,TGCAGTGCGAGGAGTGGCGAAGATCGGCAGCATTTT
TRBV21-1,TRBJ1-2,NA,NA,CASPMGGCDGYTF,TGTGCCAGTCCAATGGGAGGTTGCGATGGCTACACCTTC
TRBV5-1,TRBJ1-4,many,TRBD1,CASSSWGTGLDNEKLFF,TGCGCCAGCAGCTCTTGGGGGACAGGGTTGGATAATGAAAAACTGTTTTTT
TRBV5-1,TRBJ1-5,few,NA,CASSLEAAGSNQPQHF,TGCGCCAGCAGCTTGGAGGCGGCAGGGAGCAATCAGCCCCAGCATTTT
TRBV25-1,TRBJ1-1,NA,NA,CASSWDGNTEAFF,TGTGCCAGCAGCTGGGACGGGAACACTGAAGCTTTCTTT
TRBV11-2,TRBJ2-1,NA,TRBD1,CASSSDRGSYNEQFF,TGTGCCAGCAGCTCAGACAGGGGTTCCTACAATGAGCAGTTCTTC
TRBV12-3/TRBV12-4,TRBJ1-2,NA,TRBD1,CASSYRDRGSGRGGYTF,TGTGCCAGCAGTTACCGGGACAGGGGGTCCGGACGAGGTGGCTACACCTTC
TRBV25-1,TRBJ2-1,few,TRBD2,CASSAGLNHNEQFF,TGTGCCAGCAGTGCGGGACTAAACCACAATGAGCAGTTCTTC
TRBV5-1,TRBJ1-2,few,NA,CASSLATGWYGYTF,TGCGCCAGCAGCTTGGCCACGGGCTGGTATGGCTACACCTTC
TRBV7-2,TRBJ2-5,NA,TRBD2,CASSRSLGLAGETQYF,TGTGCCAGCAGCCGGAGTCTGGGGCTAGCGGGAGAGACCCAGTACTTC
TRBV5-1,TRBJ2-2,NA,NA,CASSVGDLNTGELFF,TGCGCCAGCAGCGTTGGCGACCTGAACACCGGGGAGCTGTTTTTT
TRBV28,TRBJ2-1,NA,TRBD2,CASSSIAGSYNERQFF,TGTGCCAGCAGTTCAATAGCGGGCTCCTACAATGAGCGGCAGTTCTTC
TRBV21-1,TRBJ2-3,few,NA,CASESRLAGEYMGATDTQYF,TGTGCCAGCGAGAGTAGGCTAGCGGGAGAATATATGGGGGCCACAGATACGCAGTATTTT
TRBV5-1,TRBJ2-3,many,NA,CASSPGSGYTDTQYF,TGCGCCAGCAGCCCGGGTTCGGGCTACACAGATACGCAGTATTTT
TRBV2,TRBJ2-2,NA,TRBD2,CATSTGTSGMDTGELFF,TGTGCCACCTCAACTGGGACTAGCGGGATGGACACCGGGGAGCTGTTTTTT
TRBV5-6,TRBJ2-1,NA,NA,CASSSLVGVRSYNEQFF,TGTGCCAGCAGCAGTTTAGTGGGGGTCCGATCCTACAATGAGCAGTTCTTC
TRBV13,TRBJ2-4,NA,NA,CARSLGPCAIRMAKNIQYF,TGTGCCCGCAGCTTAGGACCGTGCGCGATTCGGATGGCCAAAAACATTCAGTACTTC
TRBV20-1,TRBJ1-4,NA,NA,CSAGGEKLFF,TGCAGTGCGGGGGGGGAAAAACTGTTTTTT
TRBV6-5,TRBJ2-3,NA,NA,CASSLTQGADTQYF,TGTGCCAGCAGTTTAACACAGGGCGCAGATACGCAGTATTTT
TRBV4-2,TRBJ2-2,once,NA,CASSQDPTGGQNTGELFF,TGTGCCAGCAGCCAAGATCCCACGGGGGGACAGAACACCGGGGAGCTGTTTTTT
TRBV12-3/TRBV12-4,TRBJ1-6,many,TRBD1,CASRTGGSNSPLHF,TGTGCCAGCAGAACAGGGGGAAGTAATTCACCCCTCCACTTT
TRBV10-3,TRBJ2-1,NA,TRBD2,CATRGTSGVDEQFF,TGTGCCACTAGAGGGACTAGCGGGGTTGATGAGCAGTTCTTC
TRBV29-1,TRBJ1-3,NA,TRBD1,CSVDPLRQGNTIYF,TGCAGCGTTGACCCGTTGAGACAGGGGAACACCATATATTTT